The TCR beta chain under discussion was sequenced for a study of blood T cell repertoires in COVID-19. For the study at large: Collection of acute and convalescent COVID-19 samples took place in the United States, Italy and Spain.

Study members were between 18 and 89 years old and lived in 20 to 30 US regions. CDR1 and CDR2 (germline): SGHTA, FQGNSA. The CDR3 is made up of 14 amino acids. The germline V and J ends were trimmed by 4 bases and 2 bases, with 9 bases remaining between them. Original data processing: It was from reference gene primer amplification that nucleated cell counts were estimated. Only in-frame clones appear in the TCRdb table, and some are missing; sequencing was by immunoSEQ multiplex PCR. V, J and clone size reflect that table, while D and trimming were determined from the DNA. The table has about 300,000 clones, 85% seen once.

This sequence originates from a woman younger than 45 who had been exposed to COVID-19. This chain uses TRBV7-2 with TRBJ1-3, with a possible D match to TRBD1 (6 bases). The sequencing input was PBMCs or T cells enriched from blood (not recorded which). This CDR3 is CASSSTGTGNTIYF. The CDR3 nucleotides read TGTGCCAGCAGCTCCACAGGGACTGGAAACACCATATATTTT.